This T cell receptor (beta chain) was captured by sequencing in a study of identical twins. A remark on this clonotype: The antigen remains undetermined.

Study-level findings and limits: Not following the same donors, the study drew its conclusions from cross-sectional statistical analysis.

TCRdb re-called the 5' RACE reads with MiXCR, one entry per CDR3 protein. The sample contains approximately 1.8 million distinct CDR3 sequences, 25% to 35% of which appear only once. CDR1 LGHNA and CDR2 YNFKEQ come from the germline V gene. The CDR3 is 15 amino acids. Trimming removed 2 bases at V and 4 bases at J, with 14 bases between. This receptor was obtained from a newborn girl in good health. This chain uses TRBV4-2 with TRBJ1-2, with D perhaps TRBD1 (6 bases). The sequencing input was cord blood. The CDR3 nucleotides are TGTGCCAGCAGCCAACCCCCAGGGGACGGCTATGGCTACACCTTC. Translation gives CASSQPPGDGYGYTF.